The 21 T cell receptor beta chains below all came from one sample that was sequenced in a study of shared clonotypes between healthy human individuals (dated by TCRdb to 2020 to 2022). CD8 naive samples were CD45RO-negative cells positively selected for CCR7, giving a CD45RA+CCR7+ population that excluded TemRA cells. The method was the immunoSEQ multiplex PCR assay. This immuneACCESS table, as held by TCRdb, lists in-frame sequences with V and J called but not all clones. Of the missing ones, under half trace to an unresolved V gene in checked studies; the others have no known cause. The sample yields around 2,100,000 clones; about 95% were counted once. Of the sample, 1% to 1.5% falls within the top ten clones. What was sequenced was naive CD8+ T cells sorted from blood. Reading the label with the study, this specimen's cell subset or site is: CD45RA+CCR7+. These receptors originate from a man between 18 and 35 years old in good health.

This clone was recorded a few times. The chain recombines TRBV19 with TRBJ2-3; 7 bases map to TRBD1. This CDR3 is 14 amino acids long. The ends lost 6 bases at V and 2 bases at J; junction bases unmatched: 5. CDR1 is LNHDA, CDR2 SQIVND, per germline (reference sequence). The CDR3 loop reads CASRPGGSTDTQYF. The CDR3 nucleotides are TGTGCCAGTAGGCCAGGGGGATCCACAGATACGCAGTATTTT. Full variable domain (remainder filled in from reference TRBV19 and TRBJ2-3): DGGITQSPKYLFRKEGQNVTLSCEQNLNHDAMYWYRQDPGQGLRLIYYSQIVNDFQKGDIAEGYSVSREKKESFPLTVTSAQKNPTAFYLCASRPGGSTDTQYFGPGTRLTVL.

The rearrangement links TRBV5-1 to TRBJ2-1; D might be TRBD1 or TRBD2, each matching 6 bases. V was clipped by 3 bases and J by 1 base, with 11 bases between them. The CDR3 extends over 15 amino acids. Germline loops: CDR1 SGHRS, CDR2 YFSETQ. The CDR3 loop is CASSSEGHSYNEQFF. The CDR3 DNA reads as TGCGCCAGCAGCTCGGAGGGACATTCCTACAATGAGCAGTTCTTC.

Here the CDR3 DNA reads TGCGCCAGCAGCGTAGCGGGACTAGCGGGAGAGGGGAACACCGGGGAGCTGTTTTTT. Translating gives CASSVAGLAGEGNTGELFF. This chain connects TRBV5-1 to TRBJ2-2, with 14 bases that match TRBD2. This CDR3 region has 19 residues. The V gene end was trimmed by 4 bases and the J gene end by 1 base; junction bases not matched to a gene: 9. Germline CDR1 and CDR2: SGHRS and YFSETQ. Using reference TRBV5-1 and TRBJ2-2 for the parts outside the CDR3, the full variable domain is KAGVTQTPRYLIKTRGQQVTLSCSPISGHRSVSWYQQTPGQGLQFLFEYFSETQRNKGNFPGRFSGRQFSNSRSEMNVSTLELGDSALYLCASSVAGLAGEGNTGELFFGEGSRLTVL.

In DNA, the CDR3 is TGTGCCAGTTCTTACGGCAGGGGTGGCACTGAAGCTTTCTTT. Its protein product is CASSYGRGGTEAFF. The chain combines TRBV28 with TRBJ1-1; D perhaps matches TRBD1 (6 bases). Germline CDR1 reads MDHEN; CDR2 reads SYDVKM. The V gene lost 9 bases and the J gene lost 4 bases, with 18 bases spanning the gap. CDR3 size: 14 residues.

This chain joins TRBV5-1 and TRBJ2-7; D call uncertain. This CDR3 spans 16 amino acids. Germline assignment: CDR1 SGHRS and CDR2 YFSETQ. V was cut by 0 bases and J by 3 bases, with 16 bases left in between. CDR3 nucleotides: TGCGCCAGCAGCTTGGTCGCAGGCAAGAACCACTACGAGCAGTACTTC. It encodes CASSLVAGKNHYEQYF.

This chain joins TRBV27 and TRBJ2-1; tentative D call: TRBD2 (5 bases). Germline V gene lookup returns CDR1 MNHEY and CDR2 SMNVEV (reference sequence). V was trimmed by 6 bases and J by 6 bases, leaving 9 bases between them. CDR3 length equals 12 residues. The CDR3: CASRGLSNEQFF. DNA of the CDR3: TGTGCCAGCAGAGGACTCAGCAATGAGCAGTTCTTC.

This clone has only a few counts. The sample has other DNA sequences that encode this CDR3 too. The chain couples TRBV10-3 to TRBJ2-7; D unresolved. V was cut by 0 bases and J by 7 bases, with 4 bases left in between. Germline CDR1 is ENHRY and CDR2 is SYGVKD. The CDR3 runs 11 residues. CDR3 bases: TGTGCCATCAGTGAGTCGGGGGAGCAGTACTTC. This translates into CAISESGEQYF.

This rearrangement joins TRBV5-6 to TRBJ1-1; D call uncertain. Germline-derived CDR1 and CDR2 are SGHDT and YYEEEE. V dropped 4 bases and J dropped 4 bases, with 11 bases sitting between them. The CDR3 has 13 amino acids. Written as DNA, the CDR3 is TGTGCCAGCAGCCCCGTGGCCAGCACTGAAGCTTTCTTT. Protein product: CASSPVASTEAFF.

This clone was recorded a few times. The identical CDR3 is also encoded by other nucleotide sequences in the sample. The chain joins TRBV4-1 to TRBJ2-2; no reliable D call. Trimming cost V 1 base and J 3 bases, with 3 bases left between them. The germline V gene encodes CDR1 MGHRA and CDR2 YSYEKL. The CDR3 runs to 13 residues. CDR3: CASSQVHTGELFF. Written as DNA, the CDR3 is TGCGCCAGCAGCCAAGTTCACACCGGGGAGCTGTTTTTT.

This chain uses TRBV5-4 with TRBJ1-4; D unresolved. Germline-derived CDR1 and CDR2 are SGHNT and YYREEE (reference sequence). Trimming cost V 5 bases and J 4 bases, with 12 bases left between them. The CDR3 extends over 14 amino acids. The CDR3 bases are TGTGCCAGCAGGCAGAGTCTGGATAATGAAAAACTGTTTTTT. This gives the protein CASRQSLDNEKLFF.

This clone appeared a single time. This chain connects TRBV28 to TRBJ2-1; 10 nucleotides line up with TRBD2. The CDR3 has 15 residues. Germline lookup yields CDR1 MDHEN and CDR2 SYDVKM. The junction had 9 bases not matched to a gene; V was cut back by 5 bases and J by 8 bases. This CDR3 reads CASSQPGLANDEQFF. As DNA, the CDR3 is TGTGCCAGCAGTCAACCGGGACTAGCGAACGATGAGCAGTTCTTC. The full variable domain, in which reference TRBV28 and TRBJ2-1 provide the parts outside the CDR3, is DVKVTQSSRYLVKRTGEKVFLECVQDMDHENMFWYRQDPGLGLRLIYFSYDVKMKEKGDIPEGYSVSREKKERFSLILESASTNQTSMYLCASSQPGLANDEQFFGPGTRLTVL.

The chain uses TRBV7-8 and TRBJ2-4, with D maybe TRBD2 (6 bases). This CDR3 spans 17 amino acids. V lost 3 bases to trimming and J lost 1 base, with 16 bases between them. Germline CDR1 is SGHVS and CDR2 is FQNEAQ. CDR3 sequence reads: CASSFAIPGVAKNIQYF. The CDR3 DNA reads TGTGCCAGCAGCTTCGCGATCCCGGGAGTGGCCAAAAACATTCAGTACTTC.

This rearrangement joins TRBV27 to TRBJ1-6; D is unclear. The CDR3 consists of 13 residues. The V gene's germline CDR1 is MNHEY and CDR2 SMNVEV (reference sequence). Trimming took 3 bases from V and 10 from J, leaving 10 bases between them. This chain's CDR3 is CASSFILLSPLHF. The DNA for the CDR3 is TGTGCCAGCAGTTTTATCCTTCTCTCACCCCTCCACTTT.

This chain uses TRBV9 with TRBJ2-4, with D uncertain. CDR3 length: 15 amino acids. V was shortened by 3 bases and J by 2 bases, with 12 bases between the two germline ends. From germline, CDR1 is SGDLS and CDR2 YYNGEE. CDR3 nucleotide sequence: TGTGCCAGCAGCGGGTCCCACTTATCCAAAAACATTCAGTACTTC. It is translated as CASSGSHLSKNIQYF.

This clone occurred once. The genes are TRBV6-5 and TRBJ2-7; D not certain. V was clipped by 4 bases and J by 7 bases, with 11 bases between them. The germline gives CDR1 MNHEY, CDR2 SVGAGI. The CDR3 totals 12 residues. The CDR3 DNA sequence: TGTGCCAGCAGTTCGAGCCCATCAGAGCAGTACTTC. The encoded protein is CASSSSPSEQYF.

The CDR3 DNA is TGTGCCAGCAGTGAAGTCTCAGGCGGGAGGGAAGGGAGGCATGAGCAGTTCTTC. As protein: CASSEVSGGREGRHEQFF. V usage is TRBV6-1 and J usage is TRBJ2-1; 9 nucleotides line up with TRBD2. Germline loops: CDR1 MNHNS, CDR2 SASEGT. This CDR3 is 18 amino acids long. The junction had 15 bases not matched to a gene; V was cut back by 1 base and J by 8 bases.

V usage is TRBV7-9 and J usage is TRBJ2-7; TRBD2 agrees at 12 bases. After removal of 2 bases from V and 1 base from J, the junction contained 12 bases not matched to a gene. CDR1 SEHNR and CDR2 FQNEAQ come from the germline V gene (reference sequence). The CDR3 is 19 residues long. CDR3 in amino acids: CASSLSIGTSGPRSYEQYF. The CDR3, as DNA: TGTGCCAGCAGCTTATCGATCGGGACTAGCGGGCCGAGATCCTACGAGCAGTACTTC. Drawing the rest from reference TRBV7-9 and TRBJ2-7, the complete variable domain is DTGVSQNPRHKITKRGQNVTFRCDPISEHNRLYWYRQTLGQGPEFLTYFQNEAQLEKSRLLSDRFSAERPKGSFSTLEIQRTEQGDSAMYLCASSLSIGTSGPRSYEQYFGPGTRLTVT.

The rearrangement links TRBV10-2 to TRBJ2-2; 7 bases are shared with TRBD1. The CDR3 is made up of 12 amino acids. V was clipped by 8 bases and J by 6 bases; unmatched bases: 3. The germline V gene has CDR1 WSHSY and CDR2 SAAADI. The CDR3 reads CASEGTAGELFF. CDR3 DNA: TGCGCCAGCGAAGGGACAGCCGGGGAGCTGTTTTTT.

This chain uses TRBV5-1 with TRBJ1-1, with 7 bases that match TRBD1. This CDR3 spans 18 amino acids. The trim removed 1 base at V and 0 bases at J, leaving 12 bases unmatched. From germline, CDR1 is SGHRS and CDR2 YFSETQ. CDR3: CASSLKLQGYGVNTEAFF. CDR3 bases: TGCGCCAGCAGCTTGAAGCTACAGGGGTACGGGGTGAACACTGAAGCTTTCTTT.

The chain recombines TRBV19 with TRBJ1-5; 7 nucleotides line up with TRBD1. J was trimmed by 2 bases and V by 3 bases; bases with no gene match: 7. Per germline, CDR1 LNHDA and CDR2 SQIVND (reference sequence). This CDR3 spans 16 amino acids. In nucleotides, the CDR3 is TGTGCCAGTAGTATTAATACAGGGGAAGGCAATCAGCCCCAGCATTTT. Its translation: CASSINTGEGNQPQHF.

V and J are TRBV27 and TRBJ2-2; TRBD2 agrees at 7 bases. Trimming at V came to 3 bases and at J to 6 bases, leaving 16 bases not matched to a gene. This CDR3 has 18 amino acids. Germline CDR1 reads MNHEY; CDR2 reads SMNVEV (reference sequence). CDR3 DNA sequence: TGTGCCAGCAGTTTCTATGGGACCGGGAGCGGGATAGCCGGGGAGCTGTTTTTT. Translated: CASSFYGTGSGIAGELFF.